The rows below give T cell receptor beta chains drawn from one sample of a study of regulatory T cells in long-lasting Graves disease. TCRdb called the multiplex PCR reads again in MiXCR, with one record for every CDR3 protein. The data contain more than 350,000 distinct CDR3 sequences, 15% of them seen just once; the ten biggest clones take up 16%. The data were also submitted as part of a second study, on T cells in Graves' hyperthyroidism and ophthalmopathy.

Sequencing was performed on peripheral blood mononuclear cells (PBMCs), taken at new diagnosis, from a patient treated with antithyroid drugs. These receptors originate from a woman in her 30s with Graves disease. Both conserved end residues are part of each CDR3. A D gene is named only where the DNA matches it firmly. Part of the rows lack a size; the others show once, few, many or a class for expanded clones.

clone_size j_call d_call v_call cdr3_aa cdr3_nt
- TRBJ2-3 - TRBV5-1 CASRNGLHTDTQYF TGCGCCAGCAGGAACGGACTTCACACAGATACGCAGTATTTT
- TRBJ2-3 TRBD2 TRBV11-2 CASRNSGRVRTDTQYF TGTGCCAGCAGGAATAGCGGGAGGGTTCGCACAGATACGCAGTATTTT
many TRBJ1-5 TRBD1 TRBV28 CASSPPQGAHQPQHF TGTGCCAGCAGTCCCCCGCAGGGGGCACATCAGCCCCAGCATTTT
many TRBJ2-4 - TRBV19 CASSSRADSLRVAKNIQYF TGTGCCAGTAGTAGCCGAGCGGACAGTCTAAGGGTAGCCAAAAACATTCAGTACTTC
many TRBJ2-6 - TRBV20-1 CSARSRSGANVLTF TGCAGTGCTAGGTCTCGGTCTGGGGCCAACGTCCTGACTTTC
few TRBJ2-3 - TRBV16 CASSQRGGPTDTQYF TGTGCCAGCAGCCAAAGAGGGGGTCCCACAGATACGCAGTATTTT
many TRBJ2-5 TRBD2 TRBV30 CACPPAGVGETQYF TGTGCCTGCCCCCCAGCGGGAGTAGGGGAGACCCAGTACTTC
few TRBJ2-2 - TRBV9 CASSVEESRVSGELFF TGTGCCAGCAGCGTTGAGGAGTCCCGGGTCAGCGGGGAGCTGTTTTTT
many TRBJ2-1 TRBD2 TRBV20-1 CSARGVLAGVNEQFF TGCAGTGCTAGAGGGGTGCTAGCGGGAGTCAATGAGCAGTTCTTC
many TRBJ2-1 TRBD2 TRBV18 CASSPLGLAVDEQFF TGTGCCAGCTCACCCCTAGGACTAGCTGTGGATGAGCAGTTCTTC
many TRBJ2-5 - TRBV11-3 CASSLDQYETQYF TGTGCCAGCAGCTTAGATCAGTACGAGACCCAGTACTTC
- TRBJ1-4 - TRBV28 CASSLVGTPNEKLFF TGTGCCAGCAGTCTAGTCGGGACTCCTAATGAAAAACTGTTTTTT
- TRBJ2-1 TRBD2 TRBV7-3 CASSLFAGGPRNEQFF TGTGCCAGCAGCTTATTTGCGGGAGGGCCGAGGAATGAGCAGTTCTTC
- TRBJ1-2 TRBD1 TRBV12-5 CASGLVGGQGGSYGYTF TGTGCTAGTGGTTTGGTGGGGGGACAGGGAGGCAGCTATGGCTACACCTTC
- TRBJ1-2 TRBD1 TRBV2 CASRTGTGAYYGYTF TGTGCCAGCAGAACCGGGACAGGGGCTTACTATGGCTACACCTTC
many TRBJ2-7 TRBD1 TRBV13 CASSFEDRGWYEQYF TGTGCCAGCAGCTTCGAAGACAGGGGGTGGTACGAGCAGTACTTC
few TRBJ2-7 - TRBV7-9 CASSSVMTYEQYF TGTGCCAGCAGCTCTGTGATGACCTACGAGCAGTACTTC
many TRBJ2-3 - TRBV20-1 CSASTSMDTQYF TGCAGTGCTAGTACTAGCATGGATACGCAGTATTTT
many TRBJ2-3 TRBD1 TRBV27 CASRGGQGATDTQYF TGTGCCAGCAGGGGGGGACAGGGGGCAACAGATACGCAGTATTTT
- TRBJ1-5 - TRBV19 CASSMAGPSGQPQHF TGTGCCAGTAGTATGGCTGGTCCTTCGGGACAGCCCCAGCATTTT
many TRBJ1-2 - TRBV15 CATSRGHSYGYTF TGTGCCACCAGCAGGGGACATTCCTATGGCTACACCTTC
few TRBJ2-1 - TRBV5-1 CASSLAILGTGSYNEQFF TGCGCCAGCAGCTTGGCAATATTGGGGACCGGCTCCTACAATGAGCAGTTCTTC
many TRBJ2-5 - TRBV12-3/TRBV12-4 CASSSSTAKIETQYF TGTGCCAGCAGTTCTAGTACCGCCAAAATAGAGACCCAGTACTTC
many TRBJ1-2 TRBD1 TRBV28 CASSPDRGRNYGYTF TGTGCCAGCAGCCCCGACAGGGGGCGTAACTATGGCTACACCTTC
few TRBJ1-1 - TRBV4-1 CASRPPGRLNTEAFF TGCGCCAGCAGACCTCCTGGACGGTTGAACACTGAAGCTTTCTTT
- TRBJ1-2 - TRBV5-4 CASNGVQEMVGYTF TGTGCCAGCAACGGCGTACAGGAGATGGTTGGCTACACCTTC
many TRBJ2-5 TRBD1 TRBV28 CASSFWQGASQETQYF TGTGCCAGCAGTTTCTGGCAGGGGGCGAGCCAAGAGACCCAGTACTTC
many TRBJ2-1 - TRBV20-1 CSANPRTAYNEQFF TGCAGTGCTAACCCGAGGACAGCCTACAATGAGCAGTTCTTC
many TRBJ1-2 - TRBV3-1 CASSQESLSYGYTF TGTGCCAGCAGCCAAGAGTCCCTCTCCTATGGCTACACCTTC
- TRBJ2-7 - TRBV12-3/TRBV12-4 CASTLQGGPYEQYF TGTGCCAGCACCCTCCAGGGAGGTCCCTACGAGCAGTACTTC
many TRBJ1-5 - TRBV6-1 CASSPGGYRAQPQHF TGTGCCAGCAGCCCCGGAGGGTATCGTGCTCAGCCCCAGCATTTT
- TRBJ1-6 - TRBV6-2/TRBV6-3 CASSEVGGRAPSPLHF TGTGCCAGCAGTGAAGTCGGTGGCAGGGCGCCTTCACCCCTCCACTTT
many TRBJ2-2 - TRBV12-3/TRBV12-4 CASSVGLHGELFF TGTGCCAGCAGCGTGGGGCTGCACGGGGAGCTGTTTTTT
- TRBJ2-2 - TRBV6-2/TRBV6-3 CASSYWQVTGELFF TGTGCCAGCAGTTACTGGCAAGTCACCGGGGAGCTGTTTTTT
many TRBJ2-3 - TRBV7-2 CASSLALRTPGLDTQYF TGTGCCAGCAGCTTAGCGCTCCGGACCCCGGGGTTGGATACGCAGTATTTT
once TRBJ2-2 TRBD2 TRBV28 CASSGTGLAGVFSGELFF TGTGCCAGCAGTGGAACGGGACTAGCGGGAGTATTCTCCGGGGAGCTGTTTTTT
- TRBJ2-5 TRBD1 TRBV24-1 CATSDSTGGSYQETQYF TGTGCCACCAGTGATTCTACAGGGGGCTCCTACCAAGAGACCCAGTACTTC
many TRBJ2-7 TRBD2 TRBV2 CASSDPGTSGRAHEQYF TGTGCCAGCAGTGACCCCGGGACTAGCGGGAGGGCTCACGAGCAGTACTTC
- TRBJ2-1 - TRBV14 CASSQDPGRSVEQFF TGTGCCAGCAGCCAAGATCCGGGTCGGAGTGTTGAGCAGTTCTTC
few TRBJ1-5 - TRBV19 CASNRHKVNQPQHF TGTGCCAGTAATAGACATAAAGTCAATCAGCCCCAGCATTTT
- TRBJ2-7 - TRBV4-1 CASSQPTRSIGDEQYF TGCGCCAGCAGCCAACCGACCAGGTCCATCGGGGACGAGCAGTACTTC
- TRBJ2-3 - TRBV19 CASSYAGTEGDTQYF TGTGCCAGTAGCTACGCCGGGACGGAGGGAGATACGCAGTATTTT
many TRBJ1-1 - TRBV3-1 CASTLGGMRLNTEAFF TGTGCCAGCACCCTCGGGGGGATGAGGCTTAACACTGAAGCTTTCTTT
few TRBJ1-5 - TRBV4-1 CASSQEGQIIANQPQHF TGCGCCAGCAGCCAAGAAGGACAGATTATTGCCAATCAGCCCCAGCATTTT
- TRBJ2-1 TRBD1 TRBV24-1 CATSGTGGLLEQFF TGTGCCACCAGTGGCACAGGGGGCCTTCTAGAGCAGTTCTTC
many TRBJ2-5 - TRBV30 CAWSVRETQYF TGTGCCTGGAGTGTACGAGAGACCCAGTACTTC
many TRBJ2-5 - TRBV9 CASSAGTKETQYF TGTGCCAGCAGCGCCGGGACGAAAGAGACCCAGTACTTC
- TRBJ1-3 TRBD1 TRBV12-3/TRBV12-4 CASSSQRTGTGNTIYF TGTGCCAGCAGTAGCCAGCGGACAGGGACTGGAAACACCATATATTTT
many TRBJ1-1 - TRBV2 CASSDLRGGGTEAFF TGTGCCAGCAGTGATCTCCGGGGAGGCGGCACTGAAGCTTTCTTT
many TRBJ1-2 TRBD1 TRBV24-1 CATSDPRTGNYGYTF TGTGCCACCAGTGATCCGCGGACAGGGAACTATGGCTACACCTTC
few TRBJ2-1 TRBD2 TRBV20-1 CSGRAGRTQFF TGCAGTGGGAGAGCCGGGAGGACCCAGTTCTTC
- TRBJ2-1 TRBD2 TRBV27 CASIPLGGLAGDEQFF TGTGCCAGCATCCCTTTGGGCGGACTAGCGGGAGATGAGCAGTTCTTC
few TRBJ2-2 - TRBV9 CASSVSRQNTGELFF TGTGCCAGCAGCGTGTCCAGGCAGAACACCGGGGAGCTGTTTTTT